The 11 T cell receptor beta chains in this list originate from one sample, sequenced in a study of immune characterization of retroperitoneal liposarcoma. MiXCR, run by TCRdb on the PCR reads, gives a single entry per CDR3 protein. The table records around 11,000 distinct CDR3 sequences, roughly 53% of them present only once. Sequencing used tumor tissue. The source of these receptors is a female donor with retroperitoneal liposarcoma.

This clonotype was counted only a few times. The gene calls are TRBV6-4 and TRBJ2-1, with 9 bases that match TRBD2. Looked up from germline, CDR1 is MRHNA and CDR2 is SNTAGT. The V segment lost 4 bases and the J segment 2 bases; nucleotides outside the gene matches: 6. The CDR3 loop spans 16 amino acids. This chain's CDR3 is CASSGASGEAYNEQFF. The CDR3 DNA reads as TGTGCCAGCAGTGGAGCTAGCGGGGAGGCCTACAATGAGCAGTTCTTC.

V is TRBV6-1 and J is TRBJ2-1; D possibly corresponds to TRBD1 (5 bases). The V and J ends lost 0 bases and 8 bases respectively, with 14 bases between them. Germline CDR1 reads MNHNS; CDR2 reads SASEGT. The CDR3 covers 15 residues. CDR3: CASSEALGAGYEQFF. The DNA for the CDR3 is TGTGCCAGCAGTGAAGCGCTAGGGGCTGGATATGAGCAGTTCTTC.

By its share, this clonotype is medium-sized. This chain links TRBV12-3 or TRBV12-4 with TRBJ2-1; D might be TRBD1 or TRBD2, each matching 7 bases. The J call is uncertain, as TRBJ2-5 better fits the DNA end. The CDR3 runs 17 residues. The CDR3 DNA reads as TGTGCCAGCAGTTTGGTTCAGGGGGGGACCTTAGGGGAGACCCAGTACTTC. Its translation: CASSLVQGGTLGETQYF.

The chain recombines TRBV7-2 with TRBJ1-2; 8 nucleotides match TRBD1. The CDR3 loop spans 16 amino acids. V lost 1 base and J lost 3; bases outside the gene matches: 7. Looked up from germline, CDR1 is SGHTA and CDR2 is FQGNSA. CDR3 protein: CASSLVPGGWDYGYTF. For the CDR3, the DNA is TGTGCCAGCAGCTTAGTTCCAGGGGGCTGGGACTATGGCTACACCTTC.

This clonotype was found once. The chain joins TRBV7-2 to TRBJ2-1; 7 bases agree with TRBD2. V shed 3 bases, J shed 2 bases, and the junction held 7 bases outside the gene matches. This CDR3 region has 16 residues. The germline V gene encodes CDR1 SGHTA and CDR2 FQGNSA. The CDR3 reads CASSFQAGDTYNEQFF. The CDR3 DNA reads TGTGCCAGCAGCTTCCAGGCGGGAGATACCTACAATGAGCAGTTCTTC.

This chain joins TRBV7-2 and TRBJ2-1; 7 bases map to TRBD2. The J call could be wrong; TRBJ2-5 is a better fit for the DNA end. The CDR3 contains 14 residues. Germline V gene data show CDR1 as SGHTA and CDR2 as FQGNSA. CDR3 in DNA: TGTGCCAGCAGCTTCGGCGGGAGCGGTGAGACCCAGTACTTC. Translated: CASSFGGSGETQYF.

The chain carries TRBV6-1 and TRBJ1-2, with D hard to call. Deletions cut 5 bases from V and 8 bases from J, with 15 bases between. Germline V gene data show CDR1 as MNHNS and CDR2 as SASEGT. The CDR3 sequence is 13 residues long. The DNA of the CDR3 is TGTGCCAGCAGTCCGGCCACCTTCGGGGGCTACACCTTC. Protein sequence: CASSPATFGGYTF.

The chain is built from TRBV7-2 and TRBJ2-2, with 14 positions matching TRBD2. The CDR3 contains 15 residues. The V gene end was trimmed by 4 bases and the J gene end by 7 bases; junction bases not matched to a gene: 2. Germline V CDR1 and CDR2: SGHTA, FQGNSA. CDR3 residues: CASSYGTSGSGELFF. The CDR3 bases are TGTGCCAGCAGCTATGGGACTAGCGGGAGCGGGGAGCTGTTTTTT.

V gene TRBV6-5 combines with J gene TRBJ2-3, with D tentatively TRBD2 (7 bases). The end of the DNA fits TRBJ2-7 better, so the J call may be wrong. This CDR3 spans 15 amino acids. Germline V gives CDR1 MNHEY, CDR2 SVGAGI. This CDR3 reads CASSSPGGSYNEQYF. The CDR3 coding sequence is TGTGCCAGCAGCTCCCCGGGGGGCAGCTACAATGAGCAGTACTTC.

This clonotype was seen only a few times. The chain joins TRBV6-6 to TRBJ2-3; TRBD1 matches 8 bases. Germline V CDR1 and CDR2: MNHNY, SVGAGI (reference sequence). The CDR3 consists of 16 residues. After removal of 6 bases from V and 4 bases from J, the junction contained 12 bases not matched to a gene. The DNA of the CDR3 is TGTGCCAGCAGCACCTCTGCCGGACAGGGAGCAGATACGCAGTATTTT. It yields the protein CASSTSAGQGADTQYF.

V is TRBV7-2 and J is TRBJ2-7; a weak D match, TRBD1 (6 bases). CDR3 length: 13 amino acids. Deletions cut 5 bases from V and 3 bases from J, with 11 bases between. The germline CDR1 and CDR2 sequences are SGHTA and FQGNSA. CDR3 DNA: TGTGCCAGCAGCCGGACACAGGGCTACGAGCAGTACTTC. It is translated as CASSRTQGYEQYF. The complete variable domain, with remaining parts taken from reference TRBV7-2 and TRBJ2-7, reads GAGVSQSPSNKVTEKGKDVELRCDPISGHTALYWYRQSLGQGLEFLIYFQGNSAPDKSGLPSDRFSAERTGGSVSTLTIQRTQQEDSAVYLCASSRTQGYEQYFGPGTRLTVT.